These 9 T cell receptor beta chains were sequenced from one sample in a study of identical twins (dated by TCRdb to 2016 to 2017). Receptors were amplified or captured by 5' RACE. Sequenced using an Illumina HiSeq 2000. The raw public reads went through TCRdb reprocessing: fastp at Q25, MiXCR clone calling, in-frame beta chains kept. CDR3 protein duplicates are merged, each entry listing the most common genes and DNA. Recorded for this sample are around 240,000 distinct CDR3 sequences; over 9.5% of them occurred a single time. The ten most abundant clones make up 8% to 10% of the sample. Sequencing was done on a sample of memory T cells sorted from blood. The intended sense of this specimen's cell subset or site label: CD45RO+ enriched T cells. Receptors originate from a man aged 50-60 years in good health.

This clonotype has at least ten counts. The rearrangement uses TRBV5-1 and TRBJ1-1; a weak D match, TRBD1 (5 bases). Germline assignment: CDR1 SGHRS and CDR2 YFSETQ. This CDR3 spans 14 amino acids. V was shortened by 0 bases and J by 6 bases, with 12 bases between the two germline ends. The CDR3 nucleotides are TGCGCCAGCAGCTTGGACAGGCCCAAGGCTGAAGCTTTCTTT. Translating gives CASSLDRPKAEAFF.

The chain couples TRBV28 to TRBJ1-1, with D maybe TRBD1 (6 bases). The germline V and J ends were trimmed by 8 bases and 5 bases, with 21 bases remaining between them. Germline V gives CDR1 MDHEN, CDR2 SYDVKM. This CDR3 has 15 residues. DNA for the CDR3: TGTGCCAGCGAGGTTGGGGGCGGATCAGTAACTGAAGCTTTCTTT. It codes for CASEVGGGSVTEAFF.

At least ten counts were recorded for this clonotype. The genes are TRBV5-1 and TRBJ1-3; D uncertain. Per germline, CDR1 SGHRS and CDR2 YFSETQ. V lost 0 bases, J lost 1 base, and 5 bases lay in between. The CDR3 consists of 14 residues. DNA for the CDR3: TGCGCCAGCAGCTTGGAGGTATCTGGAAACACCATATATTTT. Translated: CASSLEVSGNTIYF.

Points on this clonotype: One base away lies a much larger clone, so this may be a sequencing read error. The CDR3 protein is CAVSELAGGQRWNNEQFF. The CDR3 DNA follows: TGTGCCGTCAGTGAACTAGCGGGAGGGCAGCGATGGAACAATGAGCAGTTCTTC. This chain links TRBV10-3 with TRBJ2-1; 13 bases are a match to TRBD2. The CDR3 consists of 18 residues. CDR1 is ENHRY and CDR2 is SYGVKD in the germline V gene.

In its sample, this clonotype was seen many times. The chain joins TRBV12-3 or TRBV12-4 to TRBJ2-2; no firm D call. V lost 7 bases to trimming and J lost 7 bases, with 7 bases between them. The CDR3 has 11 amino acids. CDR3 amino acids: CASILHGELFF. The CDR3 nucleotides read TGTGCCAGCATTCTCCACGGGGAGCTGTTTTTT.

This clonotype was counted ten times or more. The chain uses TRBV7-9 and TRBJ2-1, with TRBD2 matching 9 bases. Germline trimming cut 2 bases from V and 4 bases from J; bases unmatched to any gene: 3. CDR3 length: 15 residues. In germline, CDR1 is SEHNR, CDR2 FQNEAQ (reference sequence). The CDR3 nucleotides are TGTGCCAGCAGCTTACCGAGCGGGAGGTACAATGAGCAGTTCTTC. This sequence encodes CASSLPSGRYNEQFF.

In DNA form, the CDR3 reads TGTGCCAGCTCACCGGGGCTTGGAGAGACCCAGTACTTC. It codes for CASSPGLGETQYF. This chain links TRBV18 with TRBJ2-5; perhaps TRBD1 as D (5 bases). Between the trimmed V and J ends, which lost 3 bases and 4 bases, there was a span of 9 bases. The CDR3 sequence is 13 residues long. Germline values: CDR1 KGHSH, CDR2 LQKENI.

The gene calls are TRBV3-1 and TRBJ1-5; tentative D call: TRBD1 (5 bases). V was pared by 4 bases and J by 7 bases, with 14 bases between. Germline values: CDR1 LGHDT, CDR2 YNNKEL (reference sequence). This CDR3 spans 14 amino acids. The CDR3 protein is CASSPRRGGQPQHF. The DNA for the CDR3 is TGTGCCAGCAGCCCCCGTAGGGGTGGACAGCCCCAGCATTTT. Together with reference TRBV3-1 and TRBJ1-5, the CDR3 gives the full variable domain: DTAVSQTPKYLVTQMGNDKSIKCEQNLGHDTMYWYKQDSKKFLKIMFSYNNKELIINETVPNRFSPKSPDKAHLNLHINSLELGDSAVYFCASSPRRGGQPQHFGDGTRLSIL.

This rearrangement joins TRBV20-1 to TRBJ1-6; 7 bases are shared with TRBD1. CDR3 length: 14 amino acids. CDR1 DFQATT and CDR2 SNEGSKA come from the germline V gene (reference sequence). The J segment lost 10 bases and the V segment lost 1 base, leaving 7 bases of the junction unmatched. CDR3 in DNA: TGCAGTGCTAGAGGTGACAGGGTGCGGTCACCCCTCCACTTT. Translated: CSARGDRVRSPLHF.